The clone carrying this T cell receptor (beta chain) was detected ten times or more. Its antigen is not known. 5'-RACE, quantitative and with molecular barcodes, yielded the TCR beta libraries. MiXCR, run by TCRdb on the 5' RACE reads, gives a single entry per CDR3 protein. The sample lists under 200,000 distinct CDR3 sequences, 8.5% to 10% occurring once. The data were taken from a study of CD8 T cells in ankylosing spondylitis. The study's findings and limits: Matched ankylosing spondylitis synovial fluid reportedly contained a significantly enriched population of disease-linked clones. Within peripheral blood, clones linked to disease were CD8+ and relatively rare. Ankylosing spondylitis blood appeared to be characterized by a TCR beta motif of 8 or 9 highly homologous variants.

This TCR was sampled from a female donor with ankylosing spondylitis or in good health (not recorded which). The sequenced material came from blood, either unsorted or a sorted T cell fraction (not recorded which).

The CDR3 region is CASMSPTTQLAGDETQYF. CDR3 coding DNA: TGTGCCAGCATGTCCCCTACTACACAACTAGCGGGGGATGAGACCCAGTACTTC. This chain links TRBV11-1 with TRBJ2-5; TRBD2 agrees at 11 bases. The germline V gene has CDR1 SGHAT and CDR2 FQDESV (reference sequence). The CDR3 has 18 amino acids. V lost 7 bases and J lost 5; bases outside the gene matches: 18.